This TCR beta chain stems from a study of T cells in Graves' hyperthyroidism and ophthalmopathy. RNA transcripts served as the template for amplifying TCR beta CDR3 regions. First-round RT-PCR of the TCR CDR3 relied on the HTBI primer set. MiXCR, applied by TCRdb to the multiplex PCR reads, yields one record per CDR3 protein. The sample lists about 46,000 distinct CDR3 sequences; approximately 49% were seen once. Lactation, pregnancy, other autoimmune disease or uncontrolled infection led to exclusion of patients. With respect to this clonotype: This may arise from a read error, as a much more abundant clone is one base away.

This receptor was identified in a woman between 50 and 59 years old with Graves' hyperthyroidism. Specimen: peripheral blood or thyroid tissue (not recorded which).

In DNA form, the CDR3 reads TGTGCCAGCAGTTTGGCAGCCTCTGGGGCCAACGTCCTGACTTTC. Residues: CASSLAASGANVLTF. V usage is TRBV27 and J usage is TRBJ2-6; D is ambiguous. CDR1 is MNHEY and CDR2 is SMNVEV in the germline V gene (reference sequence). The V and J ends lost 3 bases and 0 bases respectively, with 6 bases between them. The CDR3 runs to 15 residues.